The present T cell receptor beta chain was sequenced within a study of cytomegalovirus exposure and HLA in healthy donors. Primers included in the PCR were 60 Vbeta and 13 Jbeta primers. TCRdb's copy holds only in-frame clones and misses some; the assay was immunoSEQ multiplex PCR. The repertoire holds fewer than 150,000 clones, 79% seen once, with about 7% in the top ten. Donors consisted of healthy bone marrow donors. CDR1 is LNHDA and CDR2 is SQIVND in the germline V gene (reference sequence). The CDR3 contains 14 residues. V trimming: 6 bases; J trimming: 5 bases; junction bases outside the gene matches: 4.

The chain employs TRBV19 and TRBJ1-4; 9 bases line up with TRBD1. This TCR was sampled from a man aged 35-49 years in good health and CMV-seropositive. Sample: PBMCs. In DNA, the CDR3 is TGTGCCAGTAGAAGACAGGGGGACAATGAAAAACTGTTTTTT. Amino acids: CASRRQGDNEKLFF.